This entry is about one TCR beta chain. The study drew participants aged 18 to 89 years from 24 US areas. Which cohort a participant joined came from the clinical history participants gave. Profiling relied on immunoSEQ multiplex PCR, and the TCRdb table lists in-frame clones only, not all of them. Of around 450,000 clones in the sample, about 85% were seen once. CDR1 is SGHNT, CDR2 YENEEA, per germline. Trimming shortened V by 3 bases and J by 9 bases, and 11 bases separated the two germline ends. The CDR3 sequence is 13 residues long. The sample is drawn from a study of blood T cell repertoires in COVID-19.

The clonotype comes from a woman in her late teens or twenties who had recovered from COVID-19. Input material: PBMCs or T cells enriched from blood (not recorded which). The chain is built from TRBV11-3 and TRBJ2-2; maybe TRBD2 (7 bases). The CDR3 DNA is TGTGCCAGCAGCTTCGGGGGGCAGAGGGAGCTGTTTTTT. This sequence encodes CASSFGGQRELFF.